A single sample is the source of the 7 T cell receptor beta chains below, sequenced in a study of CD8 T cells in ankylosing spondylitis. MiXCR was run by TCRdb on the 5' RACE reads, yielding one entry per CDR3 protein. Of 250,000 to 300,000 distinct CDR3 sequences listed, 15% to 25% were seen once; the top ten hold roughly 8.3%. The sequenced sample was blood, either unsorted or a sorted T cell fraction (not recorded which). All receptors come from a male donor with ankylosing spondylitis or in good health (not recorded which).

The chain employs TRBV6-5 and TRBJ2-3; a possible D gene is TRBD2 (5 bases). The CDR3 totals 15 residues. The V gene's germline CDR1 is MNHEY and CDR2 SVGAGI. Trimming left V 4 bases short and J 0 bases short, with 11 bases between. CDR3 nucleotide sequence: TGTGCCAGCAGTTTAGGACGGACTAGCACAGATACGCAGTATTTT. Protein product: CASSLGRTSTDTQYF.

This chain uses TRBV12-3 or TRBV12-4 with TRBJ1-1, with no clear D. The CDR3 spans 12 residues. The V gene lost 6 bases and the J gene lost 6 bases, with 11 bases spanning the gap. The CDR3 region is CASSPAGSEAFF. The CDR3 DNA sequence: TGTGCCAGCAGCCCCGCGGGGTCTGAAGCTTTCTTT.

As DNA, the CDR3 is TGCGCCAGCAGGGATGACAGACCAGATACGCAGTATTTT. Protein sequence: CASRDDRPDTQYF. The rearrangement links TRBV5-1 to TRBJ2-3; D may be TRBD1 (5 bases). Trimming left V 5 bases short and J 4 bases short, with 11 bases between. The V gene's germline CDR1 is SGHRS and CDR2 YFSETQ. The CDR3 has 13 residues. Full variable domain (missing parts from reference TRBV5-1 and TRBJ2-3): KAGVTQTPRYLIKTRGQQVTLSCSPISGHRSVSWYQQTPGQGLQFLFEYFSETQRNKGNFPGRFSGRQFSNSRSEMNVSTLELGDSALYLCASRDDRPDTQYFGPGTRLTVL.

This clonotype has just one count. This sequence joins TRBV20-1 and TRBJ1-2, with D tentatively TRBD1 (6 bases). Germline CDR1 and CDR2: DFQATT and SNEGSKA (reference sequence). The CDR3 consists of 11 residues. The V end was cut by 6 bases, the J end by 6 bases, with 11 bases between. CDR3 nucleotide sequence: TGCAGTGCCCGGAACAGGGATGGCTACACCTTC. Its translation is CSARNRDGYTF.

At least ten counts were recorded for this clonotype. V gene TRBV5-1 combines with J gene TRBJ2-1; 10 nucleotides agree with TRBD1. V gave up 3 bases and J gave up 7 bases; unmatched junction bases: 4. The CDR3 runs to 14 residues. Per germline, CDR1 SGHRS and CDR2 YFSETQ. CDR3 region: CASSSPGQGNEQFF. DNA of the CDR3: TGCGCCAGCAGCTCCCCGGGACAGGGGAATGAGCAGTTCTTC.

The rearrangement uses TRBV5-6 and TRBJ2-3; TRBD1 might be the D (7 bases). CDR3 length: 14 amino acids. Germline V gene sequence: CDR1 SGHDT, CDR2 YYEEEE. Trimming cost V 5 bases and J 5 bases, with 15 bases left between them. DNA for the CDR3: TGTGCCAGCAGTACTGGAGGGGGCGGAGATACGCAGTATTTT. Its translation is CASSTGGGGDTQYF.

This clonotype was picked up a small number of times. The chain employs TRBV4-1 and TRBJ2-5, with no clear D. Per the germline V gene, CDR1 is MGHRA and CDR2 is YSYEKL. Trimming removed 0 bases from V and 5 bases from J, with 10 bases in between. This CDR3 spans 14 amino acids. CDR3 loop: CASSQDVPGETQYF. In DNA, the CDR3 is TGCGCCAGCAGCCAAGATGTGCCGGGCGAGACCCAGTACTTC.